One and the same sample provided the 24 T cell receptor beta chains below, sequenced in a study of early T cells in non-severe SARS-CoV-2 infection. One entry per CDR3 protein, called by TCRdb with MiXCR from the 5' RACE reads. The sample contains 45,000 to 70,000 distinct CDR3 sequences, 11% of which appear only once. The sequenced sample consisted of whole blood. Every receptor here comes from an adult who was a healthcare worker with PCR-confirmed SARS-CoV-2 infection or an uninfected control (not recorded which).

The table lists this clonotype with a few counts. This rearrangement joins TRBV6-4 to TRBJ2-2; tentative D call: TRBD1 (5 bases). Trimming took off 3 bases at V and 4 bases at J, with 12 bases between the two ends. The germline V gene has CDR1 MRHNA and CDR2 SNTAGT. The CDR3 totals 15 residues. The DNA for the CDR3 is TGTGCCAGCAGTGAGAGTCAGGGCGGCACCGGGGAGCTGTTTTTT. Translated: CASSESQGGTGELFF.

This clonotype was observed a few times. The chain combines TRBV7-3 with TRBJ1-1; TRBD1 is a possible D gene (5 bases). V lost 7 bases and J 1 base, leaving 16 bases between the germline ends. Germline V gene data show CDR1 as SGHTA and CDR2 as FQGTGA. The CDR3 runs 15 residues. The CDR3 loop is CASTPNGAPNTEAFF. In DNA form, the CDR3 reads TGTGCCAGCACCCCGAATGGGGCCCCGAACACTGAAGCTTTCTTT.

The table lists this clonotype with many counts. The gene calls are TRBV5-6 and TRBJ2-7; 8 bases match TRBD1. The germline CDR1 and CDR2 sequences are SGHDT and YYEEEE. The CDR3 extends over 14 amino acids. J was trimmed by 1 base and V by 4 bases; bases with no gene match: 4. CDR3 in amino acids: CASSRTGQSYEQYF. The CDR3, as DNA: TGTGCCAGCAGCCGGACAGGGCAGTCCTACGAGCAGTACTTC. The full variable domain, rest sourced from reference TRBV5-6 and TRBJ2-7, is DAGVTQSPTHLIKTRGQQVTLRCSPKSGHDTVSWYQQALGQGPQFIFQYYEEEERQRGNFPDRFSGHQFPNYSSELNVNALLLGDSALYLCASSRTGQSYEQYFGPGTRLTVT.

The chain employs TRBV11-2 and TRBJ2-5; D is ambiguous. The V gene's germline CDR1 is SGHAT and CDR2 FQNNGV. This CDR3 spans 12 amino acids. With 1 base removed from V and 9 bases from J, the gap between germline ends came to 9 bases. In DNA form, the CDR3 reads TGTGCCAGCAGCTTAGCGGTCCAGCCCCAGTACTTC. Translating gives CASSLAVQPQYF.

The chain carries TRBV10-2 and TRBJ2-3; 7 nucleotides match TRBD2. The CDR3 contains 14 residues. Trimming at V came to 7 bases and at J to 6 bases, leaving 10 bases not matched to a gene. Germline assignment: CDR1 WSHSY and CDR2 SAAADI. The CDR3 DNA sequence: TGCGCCAGCACCGGAACTAGCGCCATGGATACGCAGTATTTT. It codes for CASTGTSAMDTQYF.

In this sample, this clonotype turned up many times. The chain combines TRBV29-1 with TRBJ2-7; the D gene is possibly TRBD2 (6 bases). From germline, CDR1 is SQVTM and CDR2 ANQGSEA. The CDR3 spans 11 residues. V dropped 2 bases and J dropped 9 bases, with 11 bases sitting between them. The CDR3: CSVESAGRQYF. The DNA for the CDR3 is TGCAGCGTTGAATCGGCGGGGCGGCAGTACTTC.

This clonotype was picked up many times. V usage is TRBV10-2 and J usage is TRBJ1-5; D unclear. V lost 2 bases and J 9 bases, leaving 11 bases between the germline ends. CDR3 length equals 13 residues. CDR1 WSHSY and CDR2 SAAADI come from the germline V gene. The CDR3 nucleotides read TGCGCCAGCAGTGAGCCTTCGAAAGCGCCCCAGCATTTT. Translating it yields CASSEPSKAPQHF.

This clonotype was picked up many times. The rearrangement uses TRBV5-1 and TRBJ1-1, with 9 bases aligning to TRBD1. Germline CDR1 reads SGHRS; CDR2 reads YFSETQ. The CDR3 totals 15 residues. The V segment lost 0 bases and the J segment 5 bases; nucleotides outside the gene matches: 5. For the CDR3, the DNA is TGCGCCAGCAGCTTGGGGACAGGGGCCGGAACTGAAGCTTTCTTT. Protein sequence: CASSLGTGAGTEAFF.

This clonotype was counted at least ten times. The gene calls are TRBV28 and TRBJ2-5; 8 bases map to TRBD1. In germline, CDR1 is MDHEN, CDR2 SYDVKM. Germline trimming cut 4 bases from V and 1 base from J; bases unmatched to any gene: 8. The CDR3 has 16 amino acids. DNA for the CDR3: TGTGCCAGCAGTTCTCGGACAGGGCTCCCCCAAGAGACCCAGTACTTC. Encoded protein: CASSSRTGLPQETQYF.

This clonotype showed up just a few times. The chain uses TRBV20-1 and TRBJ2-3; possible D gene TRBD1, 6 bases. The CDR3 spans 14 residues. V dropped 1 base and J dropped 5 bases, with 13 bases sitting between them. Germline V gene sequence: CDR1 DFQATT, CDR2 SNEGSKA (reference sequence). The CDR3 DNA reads TGCAGTGCTAGAGGGTTTCAGGGGATAGATACGCAGTATTTT. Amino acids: CSARGFQGIDTQYF.

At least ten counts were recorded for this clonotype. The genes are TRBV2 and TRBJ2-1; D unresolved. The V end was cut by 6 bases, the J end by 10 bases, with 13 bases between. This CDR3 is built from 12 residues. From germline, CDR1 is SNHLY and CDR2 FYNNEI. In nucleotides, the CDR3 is TGTGCCAGCAGAACCGATAAGATGGAGCAGTTCTTC. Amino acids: CASRTDKMEQFF.

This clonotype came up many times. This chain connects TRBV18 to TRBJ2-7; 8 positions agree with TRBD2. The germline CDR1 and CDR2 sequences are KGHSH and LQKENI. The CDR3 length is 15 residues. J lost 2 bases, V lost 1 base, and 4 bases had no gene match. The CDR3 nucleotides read TGTGCCAGCTCACCACTACTAGCGGCGACCTACGAGCAGTACTTC. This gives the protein CASSPLLAATYEQYF.

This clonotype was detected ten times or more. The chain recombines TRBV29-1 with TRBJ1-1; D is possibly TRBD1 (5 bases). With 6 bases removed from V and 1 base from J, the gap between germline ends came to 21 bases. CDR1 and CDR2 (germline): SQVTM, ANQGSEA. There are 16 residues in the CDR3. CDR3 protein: CSVTPTVGRKNTEAFF. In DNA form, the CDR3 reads TGCAGCGTGACTCCGACAGTAGGGCGGAAGAACACTGAAGCTTTCTTT.

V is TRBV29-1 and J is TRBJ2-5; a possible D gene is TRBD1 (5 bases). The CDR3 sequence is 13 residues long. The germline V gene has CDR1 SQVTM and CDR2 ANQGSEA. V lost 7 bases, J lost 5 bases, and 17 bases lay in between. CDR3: CSAQGVSRETQYF. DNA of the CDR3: TGCAGCGCCCAAGGGGTTAGTAGGGAGACCCAGTACTTC.

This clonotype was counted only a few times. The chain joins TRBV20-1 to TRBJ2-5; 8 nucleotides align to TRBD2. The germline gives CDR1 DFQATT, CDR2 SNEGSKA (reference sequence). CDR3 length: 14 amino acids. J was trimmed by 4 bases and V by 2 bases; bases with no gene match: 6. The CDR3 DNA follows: TGCAGTGCTAGATACGCGGGGGGCGGAGAGACCCAGTACTTC. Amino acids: CSARYAGGGETQYF.

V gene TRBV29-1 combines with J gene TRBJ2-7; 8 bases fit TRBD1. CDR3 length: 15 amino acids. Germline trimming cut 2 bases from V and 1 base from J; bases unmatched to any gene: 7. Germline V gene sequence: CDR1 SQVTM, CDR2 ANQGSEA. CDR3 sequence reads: CSVEPATGASYEQYF. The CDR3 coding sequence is TGCAGCGTTGAACCTGCGACAGGGGCGTCCTACGAGCAGTACTTC.

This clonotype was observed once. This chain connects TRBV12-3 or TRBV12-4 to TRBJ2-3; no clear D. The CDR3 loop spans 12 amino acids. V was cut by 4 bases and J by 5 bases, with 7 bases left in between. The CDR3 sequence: CASSYQVDTQYF. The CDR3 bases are TGTGCCAGCAGTTACCAGGTAGATACGCAGTATTTT.

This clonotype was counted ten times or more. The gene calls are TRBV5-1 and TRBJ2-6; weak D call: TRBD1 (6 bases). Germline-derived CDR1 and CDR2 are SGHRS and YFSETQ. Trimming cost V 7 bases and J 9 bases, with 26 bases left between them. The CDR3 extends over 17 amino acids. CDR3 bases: TGCGCCAGCGCACAGGGTTCCCCGGGTCCAAATGTCAACGTCCTGACTTTC. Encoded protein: CASAQGSPGPNVNVLTF.

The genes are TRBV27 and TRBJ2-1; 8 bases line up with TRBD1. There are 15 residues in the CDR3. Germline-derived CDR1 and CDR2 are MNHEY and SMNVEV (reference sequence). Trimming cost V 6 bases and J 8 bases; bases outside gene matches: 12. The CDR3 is CASSRGQGGIYEQFF. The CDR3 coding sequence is TGTGCCAGCAGCCGCGGACAGGGCGGAATCTATGAGCAGTTCTTC.

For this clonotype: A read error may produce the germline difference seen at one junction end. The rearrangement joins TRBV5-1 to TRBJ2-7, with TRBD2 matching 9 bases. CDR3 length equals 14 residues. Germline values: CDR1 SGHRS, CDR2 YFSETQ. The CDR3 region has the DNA TGCGCCGGCAGTCAAGCTAGCGGGAACTACGAGCAGTACTTC. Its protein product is CAGSQASGNYEQYF. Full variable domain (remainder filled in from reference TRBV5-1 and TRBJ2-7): KAGVTQTPRYLIKTRGQQVTLSCSPISGHRSVSWYQQTPGQGLQFLFEYFSETQRNKGNFPGRFSGRQFSNSRSEMNVSTLELGDSALYLCAGSQASGNYEQYFGPGTRLTVT.

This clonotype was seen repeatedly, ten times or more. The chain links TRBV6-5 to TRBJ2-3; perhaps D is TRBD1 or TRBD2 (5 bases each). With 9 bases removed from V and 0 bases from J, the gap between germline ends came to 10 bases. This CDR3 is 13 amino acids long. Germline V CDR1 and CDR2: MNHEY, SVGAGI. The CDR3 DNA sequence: TGTGCCAGTACTAGGGACAGCACAGATACGCAGTATTTT. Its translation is CASTRDSTDTQYF.

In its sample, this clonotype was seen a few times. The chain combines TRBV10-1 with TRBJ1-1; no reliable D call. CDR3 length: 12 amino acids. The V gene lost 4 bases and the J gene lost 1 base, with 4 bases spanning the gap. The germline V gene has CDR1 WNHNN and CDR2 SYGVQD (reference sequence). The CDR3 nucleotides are TGCGCCAGCAGTGGACAGAACACTGAAGCTTTCTTT. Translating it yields CASSGQNTEAFF.

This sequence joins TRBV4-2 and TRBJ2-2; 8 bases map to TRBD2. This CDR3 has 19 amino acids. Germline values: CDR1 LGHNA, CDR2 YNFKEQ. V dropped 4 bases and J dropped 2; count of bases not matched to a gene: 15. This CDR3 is CASSPGASGVAGNTGELFF. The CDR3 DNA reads TGTGCCAGCAGCCCGGGCGCCTCGGGGGTAGCGGGAAACACCGGGGAGCTGTTTTTT.

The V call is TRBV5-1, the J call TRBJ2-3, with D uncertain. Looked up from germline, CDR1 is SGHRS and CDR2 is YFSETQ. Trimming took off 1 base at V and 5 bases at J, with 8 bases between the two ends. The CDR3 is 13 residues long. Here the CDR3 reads CASSLMRGDTQYF. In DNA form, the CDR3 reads TGCGCCAGCAGCTTGATGAGAGGAGATACGCAGTATTTT.